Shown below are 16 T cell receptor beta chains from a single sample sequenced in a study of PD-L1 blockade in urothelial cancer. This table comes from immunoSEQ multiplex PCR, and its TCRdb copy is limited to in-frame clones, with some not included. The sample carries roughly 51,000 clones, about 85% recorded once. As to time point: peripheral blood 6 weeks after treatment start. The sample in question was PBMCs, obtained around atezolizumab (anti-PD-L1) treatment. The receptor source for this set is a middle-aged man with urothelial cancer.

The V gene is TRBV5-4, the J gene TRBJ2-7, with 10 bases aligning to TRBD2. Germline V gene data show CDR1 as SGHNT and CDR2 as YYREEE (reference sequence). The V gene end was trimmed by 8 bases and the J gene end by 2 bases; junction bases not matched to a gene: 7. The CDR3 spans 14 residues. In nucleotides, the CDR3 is TGTGCCAGTCGTCCGGGACTAGCGACCTACGAGCAGTACTTC. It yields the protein CASRPGLATYEQYF.

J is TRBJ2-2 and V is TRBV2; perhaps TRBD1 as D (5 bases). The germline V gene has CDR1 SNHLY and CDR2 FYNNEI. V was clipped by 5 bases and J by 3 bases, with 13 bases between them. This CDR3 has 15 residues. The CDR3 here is CASSMQGGDTGELFF. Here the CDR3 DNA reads TGTGCCAGCAGTATGCAGGGTGGCGACACCGGGGAGCTGTTTTTT.

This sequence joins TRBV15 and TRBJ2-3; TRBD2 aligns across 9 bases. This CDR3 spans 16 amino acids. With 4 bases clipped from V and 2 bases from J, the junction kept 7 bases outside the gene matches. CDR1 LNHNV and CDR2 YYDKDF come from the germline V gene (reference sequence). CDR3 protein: CATSTWTSANTDTQYF. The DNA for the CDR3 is TGTGCCACCAGCACTTGGACTAGCGCGAACACAGATACGCAGTATTTT.

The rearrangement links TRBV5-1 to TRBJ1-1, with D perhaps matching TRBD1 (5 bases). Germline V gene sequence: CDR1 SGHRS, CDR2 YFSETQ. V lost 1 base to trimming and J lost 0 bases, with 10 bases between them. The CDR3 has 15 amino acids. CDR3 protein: CASSLWGELNTEAFF. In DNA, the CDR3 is TGCGCCAGCAGCTTGTGGGGGGAATTGAACACTGAAGCTTTCTTT.

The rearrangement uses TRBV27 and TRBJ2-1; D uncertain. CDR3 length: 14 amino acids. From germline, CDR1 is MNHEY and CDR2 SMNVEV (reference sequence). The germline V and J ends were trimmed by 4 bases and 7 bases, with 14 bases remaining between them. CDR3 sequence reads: CASSSLLGRNEQFF. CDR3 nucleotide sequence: TGTGCCAGCAGTTCCCTCCTAGGAAGGAATGAGCAGTTCTTC.

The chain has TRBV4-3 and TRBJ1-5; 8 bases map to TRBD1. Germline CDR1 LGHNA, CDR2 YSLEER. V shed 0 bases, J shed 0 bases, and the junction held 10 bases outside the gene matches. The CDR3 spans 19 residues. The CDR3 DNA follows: TGCGCCAGCAGCCAAGATCCCGGACAGGGCACTAATAGCAATCAGCCCCAGCATTTT. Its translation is CASSQDPGQGTNSNQPQHF.

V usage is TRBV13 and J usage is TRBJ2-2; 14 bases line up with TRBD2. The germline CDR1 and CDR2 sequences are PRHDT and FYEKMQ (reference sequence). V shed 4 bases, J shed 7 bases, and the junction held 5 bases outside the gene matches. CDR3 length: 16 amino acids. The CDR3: CASSWGLAGVVGELFF. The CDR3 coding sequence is TGTGCCAGCAGCTGGGGACTAGCGGGAGTAGTCGGGGAGCTGTTTTTT.

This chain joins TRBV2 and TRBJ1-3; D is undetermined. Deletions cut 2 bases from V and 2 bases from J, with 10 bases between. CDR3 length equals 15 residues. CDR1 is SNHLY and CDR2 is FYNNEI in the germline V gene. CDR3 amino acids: CASSEQEPPGNTIYF. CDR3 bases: TGTGCCAGCAGTGAACAGGAACCCCCTGGAAACACCATATATTTT.

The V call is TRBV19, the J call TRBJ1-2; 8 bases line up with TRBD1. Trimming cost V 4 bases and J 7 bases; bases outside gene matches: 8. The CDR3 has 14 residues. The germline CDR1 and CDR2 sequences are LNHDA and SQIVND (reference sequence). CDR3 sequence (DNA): TGTGCCAGTAGTACCAAGGGACAGGCCTTTGGCTACACCTTC. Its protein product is CASSTKGQAFGYTF.

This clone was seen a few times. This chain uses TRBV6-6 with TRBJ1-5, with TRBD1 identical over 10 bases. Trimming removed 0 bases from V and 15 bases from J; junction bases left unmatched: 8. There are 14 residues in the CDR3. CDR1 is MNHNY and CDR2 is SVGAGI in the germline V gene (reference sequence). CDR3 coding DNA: TGTGCCAGCAGTTACTCGACTGCGGGACAGGGGTGGCATTTT. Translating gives CASSYSTAGQGWHF.

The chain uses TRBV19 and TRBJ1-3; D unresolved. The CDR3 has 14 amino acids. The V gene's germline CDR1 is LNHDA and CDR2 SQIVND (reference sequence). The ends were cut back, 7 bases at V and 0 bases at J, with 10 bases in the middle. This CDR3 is CASMVTGSGNTIYF. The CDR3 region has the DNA TGTGCCAGTATGGTGACGGGCTCTGGAAACACCATATATTTT.

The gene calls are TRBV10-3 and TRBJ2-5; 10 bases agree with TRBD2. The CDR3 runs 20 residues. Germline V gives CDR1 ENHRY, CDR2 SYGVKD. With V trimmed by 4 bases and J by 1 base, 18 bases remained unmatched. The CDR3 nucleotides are TGTGCCATCAGTGGGGCCCAGCGGGGGGGCTCGATCCGGGGCCAAGAGACCCAGTACTTC. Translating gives CAISGAQRGGSIRGQETQYF.

The CDR3 spells CASSPRSGANVLTF. CDR3 coding DNA: TGTGCCAGCAGTCCCCGCTCTGGGGCCAACGTCCTGACTTTC. This rearrangement joins TRBV28 to TRBJ2-6; the D is unclear. Germline V gene lookup returns CDR1 MDHEN and CDR2 SYDVKM. The CDR3 consists of 14 residues. Trimming stripped 5 bases from V and 0 bases from J, with 5 bases between.

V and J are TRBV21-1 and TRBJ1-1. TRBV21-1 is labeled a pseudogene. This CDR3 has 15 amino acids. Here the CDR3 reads CASSNRRDKNTEAFF. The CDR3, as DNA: TGTGCCAGCAGCAACCGCCGAGATAAGAACACTGAAGCTTTCTTT.

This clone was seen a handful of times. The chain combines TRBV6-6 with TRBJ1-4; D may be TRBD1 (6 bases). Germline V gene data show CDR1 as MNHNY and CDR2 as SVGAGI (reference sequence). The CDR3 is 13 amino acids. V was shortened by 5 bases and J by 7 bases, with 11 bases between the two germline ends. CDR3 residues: CASSQVRGEKLFF. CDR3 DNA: TGTGCCAGCAGTCAGGTCAGGGGTGAAAAACTGTTTTTT.

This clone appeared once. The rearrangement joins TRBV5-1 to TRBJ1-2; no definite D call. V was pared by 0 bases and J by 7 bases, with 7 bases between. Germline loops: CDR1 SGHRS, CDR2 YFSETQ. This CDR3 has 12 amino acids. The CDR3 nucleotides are TGCGCCAGCAGCTTGGAAAGGAGTGGCTACACCTTC. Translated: CASSLERSGYTF.